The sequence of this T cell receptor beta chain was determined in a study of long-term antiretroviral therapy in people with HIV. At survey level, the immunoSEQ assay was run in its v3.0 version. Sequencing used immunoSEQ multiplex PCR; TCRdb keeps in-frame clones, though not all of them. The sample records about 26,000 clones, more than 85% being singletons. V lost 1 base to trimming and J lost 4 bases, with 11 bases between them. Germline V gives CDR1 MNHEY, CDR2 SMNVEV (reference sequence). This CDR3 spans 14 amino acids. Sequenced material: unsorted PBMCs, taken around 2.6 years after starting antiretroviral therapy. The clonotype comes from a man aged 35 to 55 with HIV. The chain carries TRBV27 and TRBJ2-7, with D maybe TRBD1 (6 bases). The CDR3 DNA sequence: TGTGCCAGCAGTTTATGGGGGACAAGTTACGAGCAGTACTTC. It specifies CASSLWGTSYEQYF.